What follows are 27 T cell receptor beta chains derived from one specimen sequenced in a study of T-cell reconstitution after alpha-beta-depleted transplantation in children. Unique molecular identifiers were used to barcode this TCRbeta library. Via MiXCR, TCRdb re-called the PCR reads, giving one row per CDR3 protein. The repertoire includes more than 100,000 distinct CDR3 sequences, approximately 22% of them detected once, and about 10% sits in the top ten. The material was PBMCs, mostly from graft donor cells, obtained 180 days after TCRalphabeta/CD19-depleted stem cell transplant. These receptors were taken from a male patient aged 2-15 years who had a stem cell transplant for chronic granulomatous disease, so the T cells may come from the graft donor.

This clonotype has only a few counts. A much larger clone sits a single nucleotide away, making a read error possible. The chain employs TRBV12-3 or TRBV12-4 and TRBJ1-6; TRBD1 matches 8 bases. This CDR3 has 16 amino acids. CDR3 DNA: TGTGCCACCAGTTTAGACTCAGGGGGCAATAATTCACCCCTCCACTTT. Translating it yields CATSLDSGGNNSPLHF.

The chain uses TRBV7-6 and TRBJ2-1, with TRBD1 matching over 12 bases. Germline V CDR1 and CDR2: SGHVS, FNYEAQ. Trimming removed 1 base from V and 7 bases from J; junction bases left unmatched: 5. The length of the CDR3 is 16 residues. The CDR3 sequence: CASSLGGQGARNEQFF. DNA of the CDR3: TGTGCCAGCAGCTTAGGGGGACAGGGGGCGCGAAATGAGCAGTTCTTC.

This clonotype was counted ten times or more. The chain couples TRBV27 to TRBJ1-1; no clear D gene. Per the germline V gene, CDR1 is MNHEY and CDR2 is SMNVEV (reference sequence). The CDR3 consists of 16 residues. V dropped 3 bases and J dropped 1 base, with 15 bases sitting between them. The DNA for the CDR3 is TGTGCCAGCAGTTTTTACGGGGTATTGGGGAACACTGAAGCTTTCTTT. It encodes CASSFYGVLGNTEAFF.

The chain combines TRBV27 with TRBJ2-1, with 11 positions matching TRBD2. Trimming cost V 5 bases and J 4 bases; bases outside gene matches: 7. The CDR3 covers 16 residues. CDR1 MNHEY and CDR2 SMNVEV come from the germline V gene (reference sequence). The CDR3 DNA sequence: TGTGCCAGCAGTCTTTTTAGACTAGCGGGGTACAATGAGCAGTTCTTC. Its protein product is CASSLFRLAGYNEQFF.

This clonotype was counted between two and nine times. This sequence joins TRBV7-9 and TRBJ2-5, with D perhaps TRBD1 (6 bases). The V end was cut by 4 bases, the J end by 0 bases, with 9 bases between. The CDR3 covers 14 residues. The germline CDR1 and CDR2 sequences are SEHNR and FQNEAQ (reference sequence). The CDR3 coding sequence is TGTGCCAGCAGCTCAGGGGTTTACCAAGAGACCCAGTACTTC. Translating gives CASSSGVYQETQYF.

This clonotype was seen just once. The rearrangement links TRBV11-3 to TRBJ2-1, with D perhaps TRBD2 (6 bases). V was pared by 5 bases and J by 4 bases, with 21 bases between. Germline V gives CDR1 SGHNT, CDR2 YENEEA. The length of the CDR3 is 17 residues. The CDR3 DNA follows: TGTGCCAGCAGCCCCAAGATGGAGTGGGAGGATTACAATGAGCAGTTCTTC. This codes for CASSPKMEWEDYNEQFF. Full variable domain (remainder filled in from reference TRBV11-3 and TRBJ2-1): EAGVVQSPRYKIIEKKQPVAFWCNPISGHNTLYWYLQNLGQGPELLIRYENEEAVDDSQLPKDRFSAERLKGVDSTLKIQPAELGDSAVYLCASSPKMEWEDYNEQFFGPGTRLTVL.

This clonotype showed up many times. The chain employs TRBV7-2 and TRBJ2-7; unclear D gene. V gave up 1 base and J gave up 1 base, with 8 bases separating them. Germline V CDR1 and CDR2: SGHTA, FQGNSA. The CDR3 sequence is 14 residues long. CDR3 in amino acids: CASSLVKGSYEQYF. CDR3 sequence (DNA): TGTGCCAGCAGCTTAGTGAAGGGTTCCTACGAGCAGTACTTC.

In its sample, this clonotype was seen many times. The chain is built from TRBV7-2 and TRBJ1-1; no reliable D call. Germline V gene sequence: CDR1 SGHTA, CDR2 FQGNSA. The V end was cut by 4 bases, the J end by 0 bases, with 6 bases between. This CDR3 has 13 amino acids. DNA of the CDR3: TGTGCCAGCAGCTCTTCAATGAACACTGAAGCTTTCTTT. This translates into CASSSSMNTEAFF.

This clonotype was picked up many times. The chain uses TRBV12-3 or TRBV12-4 and TRBJ2-2; tentatively, D is TRBD1 (6 bases). Trimming cost V 5 bases and J 4 bases, with 14 bases left between them. The CDR3 is made up of 15 amino acids. This CDR3 reads CASSLSRGGTGELFF. The CDR3 DNA reads as TGTGCCAGCAGTCTGTCCAGGGGTGGCACCGGGGAGCTGTTTTTT.

This clonotype was counted between two and nine times. The chain uses TRBV7-7 and TRBJ2-5; D possibly corresponds to TRBD2 (6 bases). Trimming stripped 5 bases from V and 4 bases from J, with 14 bases between. Germline assignment: CDR1 SSHAT and CDR2 FNYEAQ (reference sequence). The length of the CDR3 is 14 residues. The CDR3 spells CASSPRAGRETQYF. Written as DNA, the CDR3 is TGTGCCAGCAGCCCAAGGGCGGGAAGAGAGACCCAGTACTTC.

This chain links TRBV12-3 or TRBV12-4 with TRBJ1-6, with D hard to call. V dropped 7 bases and J dropped 6 bases, with 10 bases sitting between them. This CDR3 contains 13 residues. The CDR3 sequence is CASTPGPNSPLHF. Written as DNA, the CDR3 is TGTGCCAGCACCCCGGGCCCTAATTCACCCCTCCACTTT.

This clonotype was observed a single time. The rearrangement joins TRBV29-1 to TRBJ2-3; 12 nucleotides align to TRBD2. The CDR3 sequence is 14 residues long. Unmatched junction bases numbered 7, after V lost 6 bases and J lost 6 bases. Looked up from germline, CDR1 is SQVTM and CDR2 is ANQGSEA. CDR3: CSVLTSGSYDTQYF. For the CDR3, the DNA is TGCAGCGTCCTGACTAGCGGGAGCTATGATACGCAGTATTTT.

This clonotype was recorded many times. The gene calls are TRBV6-1 and TRBJ2-3; 7 nucleotides align to TRBD1. Germline CDR1 is MNHNS and CDR2 is SASEGT. The CDR3 loop spans 16 amino acids. With 5 bases clipped from V and 9 bases from J, the junction kept 17 bases outside the gene matches. The CDR3 loop reads CASSKRSRQGDETQYF. For the CDR3, the DNA is TGTGCCAGCAGTAAGCGCTCCAGACAGGGCGATGAAACGCAGTATTTT.

This clonotype was observed a few times. This chain joins TRBV20-1 and TRBJ2-3; maybe TRBD1 (6 bases). The CDR3 contains 13 residues. The germline V and J ends were trimmed by 2 bases and 4 bases, with 10 bases remaining between them. Germline V gene lookup returns CDR1 DFQATT and CDR2 SNEGSKA (reference sequence). CDR3 sequence: CSARTGFPDTQYF. In nucleotides, the CDR3 is TGCAGTGCTAGAACAGGGTTTCCAGATACGCAGTATTTT.

The rearrangement uses TRBV20-1 and TRBJ1-3; D is possibly TRBD1 (6 bases). V shed 2 bases and J shed 3 bases, with 8 bases lying between them. The CDR3 has 13 amino acids. Germline CDR1 and CDR2: DFQATT and SNEGSKA (reference sequence). CDR3 region: CSARQGNGNTIYF. The CDR3 nucleotides read TGCAGTGCTAGACAGGGGAATGGAAACACCATATATTTT.

This clonotype was found many times. J is TRBJ1-1 and V is TRBV20-1, with D possibly TRBD1 on 6 matching bases. With 5 bases removed from V and 0 bases from J, the gap between germline ends came to 10 bases. The CDR3 covers 13 residues. Per germline, CDR1 DFQATT and CDR2 SNEGSKA (reference sequence). The DNA of the CDR3 is TGCAGTGCTTCAGGGGAGGTGAACACTGAAGCTTTCTTT. This gives the protein CSASGEVNTEAFF.

V is TRBV20-1 and J is TRBJ1-1; D remains unclear. The germline gives CDR1 DFQATT, CDR2 SNEGSKA (reference sequence). Trimming took 5 bases from V and 1 from J, leaving 11 bases between them. This CDR3 is 13 amino acids long. CDR3: CSALSHKNTEAFF. The CDR3, as DNA: TGCAGTGCTTTGTCCCACAAGAACACTGAAGCTTTCTTT.

The V call is TRBV12-3 or TRBV12-4, the J call TRBJ2-4, with 7 bases identical to TRBD1. The CDR3 consists of 14 residues. V shed 6 bases and J 7 bases; nucleotides not matched to a gene: 9. The CDR3 DNA reads TGTGCCAGCAGGCCTACAGGGGCGATGAACATTCAGTACTTC. As protein: CASRPTGAMNIQYF.

J is TRBJ2-7 and V is TRBV12-3 or TRBV12-4, with 7 bases lining up with TRBD2. The CDR3 covers 13 residues. The ends lost 4 bases at V and 7 bases at J; junction bases unmatched: 7. Here the CDR3 reads CASSSAGVREQYF. The CDR3 DNA reads TGTGCCAGCAGTTCCGCGGGAGTACGGGAGCAGTACTTC.

On this clonotype itself: It may be a read error: a sequence one base away is much more abundant. This chain uses TRBV14 with TRBJ2-5; no clear D. The CDR3 extends over 11 amino acids. The germline gives CDR1 SGHDN, CDR2 FVKESK. CDR3 sequence (DNA): TGTGCCCGCAGCCAAGTCGAGACCCAGTACTTC. It encodes CARSQVETQYF. The full variable domain, rest sourced from reference TRBV14 and TRBJ2-5, is EAGVTQFPSHSVIEKGQTVTLRCDPISGHDNLYWYRRVMGKEIKFLLHFVKESKQDESGMPNNRFLAERTGGTYSTLKVQPAELEDSGVYFCARSQVETQYFGPGTRLLVL.

This clonotype appeared many times. V usage is TRBV4-2 and J usage is TRBJ2-5; 7 bases fit TRBD1. The CDR3 loop spans 19 amino acids. Trimming at V came to 0 bases and at J to 2 bases, leaving 15 bases not matched to a gene. Germline-derived CDR1 and CDR2 are LGHNA and YNFKEQ. The CDR3 region is CASSQELSTHRGQQETQYF. The CDR3, as DNA: TGTGCCAGCAGCCAAGAGCTCTCCACTCACAGGGGCCAACAAGAGACCCAGTACTTC.

This clonotype was counted at least ten times. The rearrangement uses TRBV20-1 and TRBJ1-5; possibly TRBD1 for D (6 bases). V lost 6 bases and J 0 bases, leaving 9 bases between the germline ends. Germline V gene data show CDR1 as DFQATT and CDR2 as SNEGSKA (reference sequence). CDR3 length: 13 residues. The CDR3 DNA reads TGCAGTGCCAGGACAGCTAGCAATCAGCCCCAGCATTTT. Its protein product is CSARTASNQPQHF.

This clonotype appeared a few times. V gene TRBV7-8 combines with J gene TRBJ2-1; 10 bases agree with TRBD1. The CDR3 sequence is 16 residues long. The junction had 13 bases not matched to a gene; V was cut back by 4 bases and J by 10 bases. Germline CDR1 SGHVS, CDR2 FQNEAQ. CDR3 residues: CASSSRQGAFSWEQFF. The CDR3 nucleotides read TGTGCCAGCAGCTCGCGACAGGGGGCATTCTCCTGGGAGCAGTTCTTC.

The rearrangement uses TRBV10-3 and TRBJ1-2; D gene unclear. The CDR3 is made up of 18 amino acids. Germline V gives CDR1 ENHRY, CDR2 SYGVKD. V lost 4 bases and J 1 base, leaving 22 bases between the germline ends. Here the CDR3 DNA reads TGTGCCATCAGTGGCCAATCAGACGGACTTTGGGATAACTATGGCTACACCTTC. Translated: CAISGQSDGLWDNYGYTF.

The V gene is TRBV7-2, the J gene TRBJ1-1; D gene ambiguous. The CDR3 sequence is 14 residues long. The germline gives CDR1 SGHTA, CDR2 FQGNSA. V dropped 0 bases and J dropped 1 base, with 6 bases sitting between them. This CDR3 reads CASSLAWGNTEAFF. The CDR3 region has the DNA TGTGCCAGCAGCTTAGCGTGGGGGAACACTGAAGCTTTCTTT.

The genes are TRBV7-7 and TRBJ2-1; maybe TRBD2 (6 bases). The CDR3 is 15 residues long. Germline values: CDR1 SSHAT, CDR2 FNYEAQ (reference sequence). The germline V and J ends were trimmed by 2 bases and 7 bases, with 15 bases remaining between them. CDR3 protein: CASSLRAGSGNEQFF. In nucleotides, the CDR3 is TGTGCCAGCAGCTTAAGGGCGGGATCGGGGAATGAGCAGTTCTTC.

This clonotype was detected ten times or more. The chain uses TRBV9 and TRBJ2-1; 10 nucleotides match TRBD2. The CDR3 is made up of 15 amino acids. V dropped 1 base and J dropped 2; count of bases not matched to a gene: 0. Germline CDR1 and CDR2: SGDLS and YYNGEE. In DNA form, the CDR3 reads TGTGCCAGCAGCGTAACTAGCGGGACCTACAATGAGCAGTTCTTC. Its protein product is CASSVTSGTYNEQFF.